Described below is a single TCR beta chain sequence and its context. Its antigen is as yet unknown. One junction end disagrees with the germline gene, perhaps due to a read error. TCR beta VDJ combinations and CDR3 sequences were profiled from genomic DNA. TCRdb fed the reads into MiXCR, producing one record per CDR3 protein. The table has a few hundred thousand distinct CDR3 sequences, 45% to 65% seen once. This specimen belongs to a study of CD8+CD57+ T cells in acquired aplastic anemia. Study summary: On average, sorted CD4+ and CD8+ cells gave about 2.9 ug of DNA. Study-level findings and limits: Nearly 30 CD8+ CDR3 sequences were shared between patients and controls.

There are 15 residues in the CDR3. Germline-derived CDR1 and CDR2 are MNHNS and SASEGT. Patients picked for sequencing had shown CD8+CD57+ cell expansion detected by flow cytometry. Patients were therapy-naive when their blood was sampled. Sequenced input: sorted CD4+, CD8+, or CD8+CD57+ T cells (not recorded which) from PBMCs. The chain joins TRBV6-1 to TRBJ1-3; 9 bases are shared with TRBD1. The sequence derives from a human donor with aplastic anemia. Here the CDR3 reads CASSEQGAAGNTIYF. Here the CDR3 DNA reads TGCGCCAGCAGTGAACAGGGGGCGGCTGGAAACACCATATATTTT.